The 18 T cell receptor beta chains below all came from one sample that was sequenced in a study of post-analysis software for immune sequencing data. Unique molecular identifiers had been added to the TCR beta cDNA libraries. TCRdb processed the PCR reads anew with MiXCR; each CDR3 protein has one entry. The sample yields roughly 160,000 distinct CDR3 sequences, 35% to 40% seen once. Here the sequenced sample was blood, taken after autologous hematopoietic stem cell transplantation. The receptors were sampled from a girl aged 5 to 17 with multiple sclerosis.

A few counts support this clonotype. The chain has TRBV5-1 and TRBJ2-1; 10 positions agree with TRBD2. This CDR3 is built from 13 residues. V lost 6 bases and J lost 3; bases outside the gene matches: 0. CDR1 SGHRS and CDR2 YFSETQ come from the germline V gene. The CDR3 sequence: CASTSGSYNEQFF. CDR3 nucleotides: TGCGCCAGCACTAGCGGGAGCTACAATGAGCAGTTCTTC.

On this clonotype: This is likely a read error, given that the CDR3 carries no conserved phenylalanine or tryptophan at its end. The chain employs TRBV5-1 and TRBJ2-4; the D is unclear. This CDR3 has 13 residues. Germline-derived CDR1 and CDR2 are SGHRS and YFSETQ. V was shortened by 1 base and J by 5 bases, with 7 bases between the two germline ends. CDR3 amino acids: CASSLNGENIQYV. In DNA, the CDR3 is TGCGCCAGCAGCTTGAACGGAGAAAACATTCAGTACGTC.

The chain links TRBV7-2 to TRBJ2-5; 9 positions agree with TRBD1. Per germline, CDR1 SGHTA and CDR2 FQGNSA. The ends lost 3 bases at V and 4 bases at J; junction bases unmatched: 3. The CDR3 length is 14 residues. The CDR3 sequence: CASSFDRGGETQYF. DNA for the CDR3: TGTGCCAGCAGCTTTGACAGGGGGGGAGAGACCCAGTACTTC.

The rearrangement uses TRBV20-1 and TRBJ2-7; D is possibly TRBD2 (5 bases). Germline CDR1 reads DFQATT; CDR2 reads SNEGSKA (reference sequence). CDR3 size: 10 residues. CDR3 in amino acids: CSSGVYEQYF. In DNA form, the CDR3 reads TGCTCCTCCGGGGTCTACGAGCAGTACTTC.

In this sample, this clonotype turned up once. The gene calls are TRBV9 and TRBJ2-1, with TRBD2 matching 8 bases. This CDR3 is built from 15 residues. Germline V gene sequence: CDR1 SGDLS, CDR2 YYNGEE. Losses at the gene ends were 0 bases for V and 7 bases for J; bases not matched to a gene: 6. CDR3 in amino acids: CASSVGTGRANEQFF. Written as DNA, the CDR3 is TGTGCCAGCAGCGTAGGGACCGGGAGGGCGAATGAGCAGTTCTTC.

The V gene is TRBV29-1, the J gene TRBJ2-3, with 8 positions matching TRBD1. The CDR3 is made up of 11 amino acids. Germline CDR1 and CDR2: SQVTM and ANQGSEA. Trimming at V came to 0 bases and at J to 14 bases, leaving 4 bases not matched to a gene. Here the CDR3 DNA reads TGCAGCGTTGAAGAGGGACAGGTCGGGTATTTT. It specifies CSVEEGQVGYF.

The count of this clonotype is one. The V gene is TRBV7-9, the J gene TRBJ1-3; no clear D gene. V lost 5 bases, J lost 2 bases, and 4 bases lay in between. This CDR3 has 12 residues. CDR1 and CDR2 (germline): SEHNR, FQNEAQ (reference sequence). The DNA of the CDR3 is TGTGCCAGCAGCATCGCTGGAAACACCATATATTTT. As protein: CASSIAGNTIYF.

The chain has TRBV12-3 or TRBV12-4 and TRBJ2-1; the D gene is possibly TRBD2 (5 bases). This CDR3 contains 12 residues. Trimming cost V 2 bases and J 9 bases, with 8 bases left between them. Here the CDR3 reads CASSLPGFEQFF. The CDR3 region has the DNA TGTGCCAGCAGTTTACCGGGGTTTGAGCAGTTCTTC.

The chain couples TRBV28 to TRBJ2-1; 9 positions agree with TRBD2. The germline V gene encodes CDR1 MDHEN and CDR2 SYDVKM. J lost 3 bases, V lost 6 bases, and 9 bases had no gene match. The CDR3 is made up of 16 amino acids. The CDR3 nucleotides read TGTGCCAGCAGCCTTTTAGTTAGCGGGAGCTACAATGAGCAGTTCTTC. As protein: CASSLLVSGSYNEQFF.

This clonotype was seen many times. The gene calls are TRBV24-1 and TRBJ2-6, with 9 bases identical to TRBD1. This CDR3 spans 17 amino acids. The ends lost 10 bases at V and 0 bases at J; junction bases unmatched: 9. Germline V gene data show CDR1 as KGHDR and CDR2 as SFDVKD. The CDR3: CATATGQGVSGANVLTF. CDR3 bases: TGTGCCACAGCCACGGGACAGGGTGTCTCTGGGGCCAACGTCCTGACTTTC.

V usage is TRBV7-9 and J usage is TRBJ2-3; D is unclear. The CDR3 is 12 residues long. V dropped 5 bases and J dropped 5 bases, with 8 bases sitting between them. Germline V gene data show CDR1 as SEHNR and CDR2 as FQNEAQ (reference sequence). CDR3 loop: CASSPLIDTQYF. As DNA, the CDR3 is TGTGCCAGCAGCCCACTGATAGATACGCAGTATTTT.

The chain couples TRBV29-1 to TRBJ2-5; D might be TRBD1 or TRBD2, each matching 5 bases. CDR1 is SQVTM, CDR2 ANQGSEA, per germline. The ends were cut back, 2 bases at V and 5 bases at J, with 15 bases in the middle. The CDR3 sequence is 14 residues long. The CDR3: CSVEPPTEGETQYF. The CDR3, as DNA: TGCAGCGTTGAACCCCCGACAGAGGGGGAGACCCAGTACTTC.

The genes are TRBV2 and TRBJ2-3; either TRBD1 or TRBD2 may fit D (5 bases each). Germline loops: CDR1 SNHLY, CDR2 FYNNEI. This CDR3 comprises 14 residues. V shed 8 bases and J shed 4 bases, with 16 bases lying between them. The CDR3 here is CASVRDRGADTQYF. CDR3 nucleotide sequence: TGTGCCAGCGTCCGGGACCGTGGAGCAGATACGCAGTATTTT.

This clonotype was seen a few times. V usage is TRBV10-3 and J usage is TRBJ1-5, with 7 positions matching TRBD1. CDR3 length equals 13 residues. V trimming: 11 bases; J trimming: 6 bases; junction bases outside the gene matches: 10. Germline V gene sequence: CDR1 ENHRY, CDR2 SYGVKD. The CDR3 sequence is CASARGNTQPQHF. As DNA, the CDR3 is TGTGCCTCAGCCAGGGGGAATACTCAGCCCCAGCATTTT.

This clonotype was seen ten or more times. V and J are TRBV5-6 and TRBJ2-3; D may be TRBD2 (6 bases). Germline-derived CDR1 and CDR2 are SGHDT and YYEEEE. Trimming took off 1 base at V and 2 bases at J, with 11 bases between the two ends. This CDR3 comprises 15 residues. The CDR3 here is CASSLRERYTDTQYF. The CDR3 DNA reads as TGTGCCAGCAGCTTGCGGGAGCGATACACAGATACGCAGTATTTT.

A word on this clonotype: A much more abundant neighbour one base away suggests this may be a read error. The CDR3 spells CASSIGSTDTQYF. CDR3 DNA: TGTGCCAGCAGTATCGGGAGCACAGATACGCAGTATTTT. The chain combines TRBV12-3 or TRBV12-4 with TRBJ2-3; D is unresolved. V dropped 5 bases and J dropped 0 bases, with 6 bases sitting between them. The CDR3 extends over 13 amino acids.

The chain carries TRBV24-1 and TRBJ2-1; TRBD2 agrees at 7 bases. Germline V gives CDR1 KGHDR, CDR2 SFDVKD. There are 16 residues in the CDR3. Trimming at V came to 0 bases and at J to 6 bases, leaving 7 bases not matched to a gene. The CDR3 sequence: CATSDLRGDESNEQFF. For the CDR3, the DNA is TGTGCCACCAGTGATTTGCGGGGGGACGAGAGCAATGAGCAGTTCTTC.

The chain uses TRBV5-1 and TRBJ1-2, with D possibly matching TRBD1 (6 bases). The CDR3 length is 14 residues. Germline V gene data show CDR1 as SGHRS and CDR2 as YFSETQ. Deletions cut 0 bases from V and 6 bases from J, with 12 bases between. This CDR3 reads CASSLAAGGNGYTF. Here the CDR3 DNA reads TGCGCCAGCAGCTTGGCCGCGGGGGGCAATGGCTACACCTTC.